This T cell receptor (beta chain) was sequenced during a study of shared clonotypes between healthy human individuals (dated by TCRdb to the early 2020s). About the investigation overall: The cohort included three men and a couple of women between 18 and 49 years of age. To estimate repertoire size and how much clonotypes are shared between individuals, the study performed deep sequencing of blood TCR repertoires from about 5 healthy adults. Each donor's leukapheresis produced roughly between roughly 0.9 and 8.9 billion PBMCs. Different laboratories and diverse techniques were used to prepare libraries and sequence TCR repertoires, to increase sequencing depth and limit assay-specific biases. What the work shows at the level of the full study, not this receptor alone: Because the study included a small number of donors, the genetic and exposure-history diversity represented was limited. Only blood was sampled, and tissue TCR repertoires likely differ from those in blood. Pairwise subsampling indicated that sequencing depth was expected to affect the degree of clonotype sharing among donors.

Using the deep immunoSEQ assay, multiplex PCR amplified TCR CDR3 regions from genomic DNA. Extracted genomic DNA from each cell subset was spread evenly across all wells of several immunoSEQ 96-well plates, with each plate serving as a replicate. Each replicate PCR for unsorted PBMC received approximately 300 ng genomic DNA, equal to tens of thousands of T cell genomes. Unsorted PBMC genomic DNA was sequenced across ten immunoSEQ deep assay plates. Purified libraries were measured with a Qubit 3.0 fluorometer, size-checked on a Bioanalyzer 2100, and measured again with the KAPA Library Quantification kit. Each immunoSEQ 96-well plate was sequenced on its own single-read 150-cycle Illumina NextSeq 550 flow cell. Concerning the study's data processing: The immunoSEQ output contained only junctional sequences without quality scores, so filtering could not match that applied to full-length reads. To assign V/J genes and CDR3, sequences were annotated using PyIR, a Python wrapper for IgBLAST v1.9, with IMGT germline references. Reads were filtered out if the reads had weak V/J assignments (E-value above 1e-6), no CDR3, stop codons, out-of-frame junctions, or ambiguous translated residues. V3J clonotypes were defined as sequences sharing the same inferred V gene, J gene, and CDR3 amino acid sequence. To compute the percentage overlap between repertoires, the number of shared unique clonotypes was divided by the size of the smaller repertoire. RTK rarefaction, the Chao1 estimator, and Recon v2.1 estimates of unobserved clonotypes were used to assess repertoire richness. TCRdb's version of the immuneACCESS table is confined to in-frame rearrangements and falls short of the full clone set. An unresolved V gene accounts for under half of the shortfall where checked; the remainder is of unknown origin. That table supplies the V and J calls and clone size; D and trimming were determined from the DNA. The sample table records approximately 510,000 clones; approximately 85% of these occur just once. The biggest ten clones account for 10% to 15% of the sample.

Donors were healthy HIV-negative adults with no recently reported acute infections or vaccinations. Every donor was a Caucasian adult living in Nashville, Tennessee, USA. For unsorted samples, approximately 89 million PBMCs were counted, and genomic DNA was extracted using the QIAamp DNA Blood Mini kit. After blood collection by leukapheresis, PBMCs were isolated using Ficoll-Histopaque density gradient centrifugation and then cryopreserved in the vapor phase of liquid nitrogen. Note on this clone: What antigen it recognizes has not been identified. Base qualities were left out, and no much larger clone turns up one base away.

The germline ends are 15 bases apart after V is trimmed by 5 bases and J by 0 bases. CDR1 LNHDA and CDR2 SQIVND were looked up in the germline V gene (reference sequence). Measured from the cysteine to the phenylalanine, the CDR3 is 16 residues long. Here the CDR3 DNA is all that survives: 48 bases in frame from base 1. The receptor was isolated from a woman between 40 and 55 years old in good health. Some clones in this sample may be carry-over from other donors' samples. The sequence joins TRBV19 to TRBJ2-3, with a tentative D gene TRBD2 over 7 matching bases. Sequenced material: PBMCs. The encoded CDR3 is CASSSRRGLSTDTQYF. The DNA sequence is given as TGTGCCAGTAGTTCCCGGCGGGGGCTTAGCACAGATACGCAGTATTTT.